The clone carrying this T cell receptor beta chain was seen ten or more times. Its antigen is as yet unknown. In TCRdb, the reads were re-called with MiXCR into one record per CDR3 protein. The sample consists of 100,000 to 150,000 distinct CDR3 sequences, 8.8% of them appearing once. This entry is derived from a study of T cell repertoires in cytomegalovirus infection. About the study: Public signatures in TCR beta pointed to CMV infection and matching HLA type.

General study findings and limits: Individuals carrying CMV plus the relevant HLA were identified by cumulative frequency of public TCR beta families. Clonotype analysis showed dominance of the ex vivo response by HLA-C-restricted CMV-specific TCR beta clonotypes.

Trimming removed 5 bases at V and 5 bases at J, with 12 bases between. The CDR3 sequence is 14 residues long. Per germline, CDR1 LNHDA and CDR2 SQIVND (reference sequence). The receptor was isolated from a human donor in good health (CMV status not recorded). Some clones in this sample may be carry-over from other donors' samples. Sequencing was done on a sample of PBMCs. The rearrangement links TRBV19 to TRBJ2-2; D perhaps matches TRBD2 (5 bases). The CDR3 DNA reads as TGTGCCAGTAGTCGGGGTTGGGGAACCGGGGAGCTGTTTTTT. Protein: CASSRGWGTGELFF.